The rows below give T cell receptor beta chains drawn from one sample of a study of blood T cell repertoires in COVID-19. Profiled with immunoSEQ multiplex PCR; TCRdb holds only in-frame clones, not every one. The sample holds approximately 260,000 clones; roughly 80% are singletons and the top ten take roughly 4%. The sequenced sample consisted of peripheral blood. Every receptor here comes from a woman in her thirties or forties with active or convalescent COVID-19. CDR3s include the opening cysteine and the closing phenylalanine or tryptophan. The D gene is left open where the match is weak. A row's size may be missing; if present it is once, few, many or a size class.

d_call | clone_size | j_call | v_call | cdr3_aa | cdr3_nt
NA | many | TRBJ2-3 | TRBV2 | CASSSSLFSTDTQYF | TGTGCCAGCAGTTCAAGCCTTTTTAGCACAGATACGCAGTATTTT
NA | NA | TRBJ1-1 | TRBV7-2 | CASSSSQGRGTEAFF | TGTGCCAGCAGTTCATCACAGGGAAGGGGCACTGAAGCTTTCTTT
TRBD2 | NA | TRBJ2-1 | TRBV27 | CASSLMGLAGKNEQFF | TGTGCCAGCAGTTTAATGGGACTAGCGGGTAAAAATGAGCAGTTCTTC
TRBD1 | NA | TRBJ1-6 | TRBV9 | CASSVQGAMNSPLHF | TGTGCCAGCAGCGTACAGGGGGCAATGAATTCACCCCTCCACTTT
NA | NA | TRBJ2-5 | TRBV2 | CASKRTVQETQYF | TGTGCCAGCAAACGAACAGTACAAGAGACCCAGTACTTC
NA | once | TRBJ1-1 | TRBV27 | CASSSTRGRRTEAFF | TGTGCCAGCAGCTCTACCCGGGGGAGAAGGACTGAAGCTTTCTTT
TRBD1 | NA | TRBJ2-1 | TRBV7-2 | CASSPTGNEQFF | TGTGCCAGCAGCCCGACAGGGAATGAGCAGTTCTTC
NA | NA | TRBJ2-3 | TRBV6-5 | CATEQGSTDTQYF | TGTGCCACCGAACAGGGTTCCACAGATACGCAGTATTTT
TRBD2 | NA | TRBJ2-1 | TRBV5-8 | CASSLSSGSYNEQFF | TGTGCCAGCAGCTTGTCTAGCGGCTCCTACAATGAGCAGTTCTTC
NA | NA | TRBJ2-3 | TRBV4-1 | CASSQESGFGTDTQYF | TGCGCCAGCAGCCAAGAATCTGGCTTCGGCACAGATACGCAGTATTTT
NA | NA | TRBJ1-1 | TRBV5-5 | CASSLEWTARNTEAFF | TGTGCCAGCAGCTTGGAGTGGACAGCTCGGAACACTGAAGCTTTCTTT
NA | NA | TRBJ1-2 | TRBV28 | CASRQSGVSNYGYTF | TGTGCCAGCAGGCAATCAGGGGTATCTAACTATGGCTACACCTTC
TRBD1 | few | TRBJ2-1 | TRBV19 | CASSIDLGQGKNEQFF | TGTGCCAGTAGTATAGATCTGGGACAGGGTAAAAATGAGCAGTTCTTC
TRBD1 | NA | TRBJ1-4 | TRBV28 | CASSRDRGNEKLFF | TGTGCCAGCAGTAGGGACAGGGGGAATGAAAAACTGTTTTTT
NA | NA | TRBJ1-5 | TRBV7-8 | CASSLSEGWNQPQHF | TGTGCCAGCAGCTTATCTGAGGGTTGGAATCAGCCCCAGCATTTT
TRBD1 | few | TRBJ2-1 | TRBV27 | CASRTGGSYNEQFF | TGTGCCAGCCGGACAGGGGGGTCCTACAATGAGCAGTTCTTC
NA | NA | TRBJ1-4 | TRBV12-3/TRBV12-4 | CASAEVDEKLFF | TGTGCTTCCGCAGAGGTTGATGAAAAACTGTTTTTT